This T cell receptor (beta chain) appears in the sequencing data of a study of control samples from healthy donors and cancer patients. Clones were read by immunoSEQ multiplex PCR, and TCRdb kept only the in-frame ones, dropping some. Of under 450,000 clones listed, more than 80% were seen once; the top ten hold over 5.5%. CDR1 and CDR2 (germline): MNHEY, SMNVEV (reference sequence). This CDR3 is built from 14 residues. Trimming cost V 2 bases and J 5 bases, with 12 bases left between them. The chain is built from TRBV27 and TRBJ2-5; the D is unclear. The receptor's source is a man aged 35-49 years with head and neck cancer. The sequencing sample was made of PBMCs. In DNA form, the CDR3 reads TGTGCCAGCAGTTTAGTTCGGACCTGGGAGACCCAGTACTTC. Protein sequence: CASSLVRTWETQYF.